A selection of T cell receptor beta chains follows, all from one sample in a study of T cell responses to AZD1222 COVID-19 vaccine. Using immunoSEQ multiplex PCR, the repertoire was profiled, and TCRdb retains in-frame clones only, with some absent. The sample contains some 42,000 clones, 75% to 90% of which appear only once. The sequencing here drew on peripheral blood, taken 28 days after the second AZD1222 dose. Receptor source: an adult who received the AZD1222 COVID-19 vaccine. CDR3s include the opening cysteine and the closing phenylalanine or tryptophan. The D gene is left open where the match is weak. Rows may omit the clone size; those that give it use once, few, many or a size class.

DNA: TGCAGCGTTGACTCCGGGACAGGGGCGCTCTCTGGGGCCAACGTCCTGACTTTC
CDR3: CSVDSGTGALSGANVLTF
J: TRBJ2-6
D: TRBD1
size: medium-sized
V: TRBV29-1

DNA: TGCGCCAGCAGCCAAAATATAGGACAAGGGTATGAAAAACTGTTTTTT
CDR3: CASSQNIGQGYEKLFF
J: TRBJ1-4
D: -
size: -
V: TRBV4-1

DNA: TGTGCCAGCAGTTTCCTGGGACACGGACATTTT
CDR3: CASSFLGHGHF
J: TRBJ1-5
D: -
size: -
V: TRBV28

DNA: TGTGCCAGCAGCGGAACTAGCGGGGGGGCATATGAGCAGTTCTTC
CDR3: CASSGTSGGAYEQFF
J: TRBJ2-1
D: TRBD2
size: -
V: TRBV5-4

DNA: TGTGCCAGCAGTGAGGGAACAGCCTATAACTATGGCTACACCTTC
CDR3: CASSEGTAYNYGYTF
J: TRBJ1-2
D: -
size: few
V: TRBV2

DNA: TGTGCCAGCAAAAAGGACAGGGGCAATAATTCACCCCTCCACTTT
CDR3: CASKKDRGNNSPLHF
J: TRBJ1-6
D: TRBD1
size: once
V: TRBV6-5

DNA: TGTGCCAGCAGCAGAGACAGGGGTAGTACTGAAGCTTTCTTT
CDR3: CASSRDRGSTEAFF
J: TRBJ1-1
D: TRBD1
size: -
V: TRBV14

DNA: TGCAGCTTTTTACAGGGTTTCTACAATGAGCAGTTCTTC
CDR3: CSFLQGFYNEQFF
J: TRBJ2-1
D: -
size: once
V: TRBV29-1

DNA: TGCGCCAGCAGCTTGGTTGGGAACCAGCCCCAGCATTTT
CDR3: CASSLVGNQPQHF
J: TRBJ1-5
D: -
size: -
V: TRBV5-1

DNA: TGTGCCAGCAGCTATACCTACGAGCAGTACTTC
CDR3: CASSYTYEQYF
J: TRBJ2-7
D: -
size: -
V: TRBV14

DNA: TGCGCCAGCGGTACAGGGGGCGGCGGTGAAAAACTGTTTTTT
CDR3: CASGTGGGGEKLFF
J: TRBJ1-4
D: TRBD1
size: -
V: TRBV4-1

DNA: TGTGCCAGCAGCTTAGGCGTTTTCGGGGGGGCCTATAATCAGCCCCAGCATTTT
CDR3: CASSLGVFGGAYNQPQHF
J: TRBJ1-5
D: -
size: -
V: TRBV7-8

DNA: TGTGCCAGCAGCTTGGTAGGGGGCTCGGAGACCCAGTACTTC
CDR3: CASSLVGGSETQYF
J: TRBJ2-5
D: TRBD1
size: -
V: TRBV5-6

DNA: TGCGCCAGCTCCTTTCAGGCTAGCACAGATACGCAGTATTTT
CDR3: CASSFQASTDTQYF
J: TRBJ2-3
D: -
size: -
V: TRBV5-1